What follows are 8 T cell receptor beta chains derived from one specimen sequenced in a study of early T cells in non-severe SARS-CoV-2 infection. Each CDR3 protein is one row after TCRdb ran MiXCR on the 5' RACE reads. The data show about 66,000 distinct CDR3 sequences, with 20% seen just once and 16% held by the top ten. The sample here was whole blood, taken at baseline. These receptors were taken from an adult who was a healthcare worker with PCR-confirmed SARS-CoV-2 infection or an uninfected control (not recorded which).

The chain links TRBV20-1 to TRBJ2-5, with D unclear. Trimming pared 4 bases from V and 2 bases from J, leaving 14 bases between. Per the germline V gene, CDR1 is DFQATT and CDR2 is SNEGSKA (reference sequence). CDR3 length equals 14 residues. Here the CDR3 reads CSAIGPTGQETQYF. The CDR3 DNA reads as TGCAGTGCTATCGGGCCCACCGGACAAGAGACCCAGTACTTC.

The rearrangement joins TRBV2 to TRBJ2-5; D is ambiguous. Germline CDR1 and CDR2: SNHLY and FYNNEI. The CDR3 loop spans 11 amino acids. With 6 bases removed from V and 0 bases from J, the gap between germline ends came to 2 bases. The DNA for the CDR3 is TGTGCCAGCAGATACCAAGAGACCCAGTACTTC. Translating gives CASRYQETQYF.

The chain links TRBV13 to TRBJ1-2; 11 nucleotides line up with TRBD1. The CDR3 sequence is 14 residues long. The germline CDR1 and CDR2 sequences are PRHDT and FYEKMQ (reference sequence). V dropped 4 bases and J dropped 3; count of bases not matched to a gene: 1. CDR3 DNA sequence: TGTGCCAGCAGCTCGGGACAGGGGGACTATGGCTACACCTTC. Translation: CASSSGQGDYGYTF.

The rearrangement links TRBV7-8 to TRBJ1-1; maybe TRBD1 (6 bases). The germline V and J ends were trimmed by 2 bases and 0 bases, with 16 bases remaining between them. In germline, CDR1 is SGHVS, CDR2 FQNEAQ. This CDR3 has 17 residues. CDR3 sequence reads: CASSLIRTAVMNTEAFF. The CDR3 region has the DNA TGTGCCAGCAGCTTAATCCGGACAGCGGTCATGAACACTGAAGCTTTCTTT.

This clonotype appeared a few times. This chain links TRBV12-3 or TRBV12-4 with TRBJ1-3, with TRBD1 matching 9 bases. The CDR3 is 17 residues long. The ends lost 6 bases at V and 7 bases at J; junction bases unmatched: 16. CDR3 loop: CASSPASVGTGRNTIYF. CDR3 sequence (DNA): TGTGCCAGCAGCCCCGCATCGGTCGGGACAGGGAGGAACACCATATATTTT.

V usage is TRBV7-3 and J usage is TRBJ2-1, with 8 positions matching TRBD2. Per the germline V gene, CDR1 is SGHTA and CDR2 is FQGTGA. J lost 7 bases, V lost 2 bases, and 7 bases had no gene match. The CDR3 has 15 amino acids. CDR3 coding DNA: TGTGCCAGCAGCTTAGTCCGGACTAGCCCAAATGAGCAGTTCTTC. It codes for CASSLVRTSPNEQFF.

The chain is built from TRBV19 and TRBJ1-2; a weak D match, TRBD1 (6 bases). Germline V lookup: CDR1 LNHDA, CDR2 SQIVND (reference sequence). The CDR3 loop spans 15 amino acids. V was trimmed by 4 bases and J by 0 bases, leaving 12 bases between them. CDR3 DNA: TGTGCCAGTAGTAACAGGGAGCTCGCTAACTATGGCTACACCTTC. This translates into CASSNRELANYGYTF. Filled out from reference TRBV19 and TRBJ1-2, the complete variable domain reads DGGITQSPKYLFRKEGQNVTLSCEQNLNHDAMYWYRQDPGQGLRLIYYSQIVNDFQKGDIAEGYSVSREKKESFPLTVTSAQKNPTAFYLCASSNRELANYGYTFGSGTRLTVV.

As regards this clonotype: A read error may account for a junction end that differs from germline. CDR3 region: CSVEARGGQGQFF. The CDR3, as DNA: TGCAGCGTAGAAGCGCGGGGGGGCCAAGGGCAGTTCTTC. This chain links TRBV29-1 with TRBJ2-1; TRBD2 matches at 9 bases. The CDR3 is 13 amino acids. CDR1 is SQVTM and CDR2 is ANQGSEA in the germline V gene.